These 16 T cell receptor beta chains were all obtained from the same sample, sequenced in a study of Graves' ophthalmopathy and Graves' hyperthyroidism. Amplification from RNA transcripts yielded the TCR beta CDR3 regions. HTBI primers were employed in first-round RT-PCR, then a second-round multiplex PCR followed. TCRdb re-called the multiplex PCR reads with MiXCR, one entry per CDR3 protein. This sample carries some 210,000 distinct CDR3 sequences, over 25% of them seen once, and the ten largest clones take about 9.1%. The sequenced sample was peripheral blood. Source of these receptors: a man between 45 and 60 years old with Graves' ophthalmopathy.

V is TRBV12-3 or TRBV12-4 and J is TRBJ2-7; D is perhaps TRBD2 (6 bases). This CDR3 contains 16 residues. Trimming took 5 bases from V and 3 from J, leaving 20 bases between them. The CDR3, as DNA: TGTGCCAGCAGTCAAACGACATTGGAGGGTCGCTACGAGCAGTACTTC. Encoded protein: CASSQTTLEGRYEQYF.

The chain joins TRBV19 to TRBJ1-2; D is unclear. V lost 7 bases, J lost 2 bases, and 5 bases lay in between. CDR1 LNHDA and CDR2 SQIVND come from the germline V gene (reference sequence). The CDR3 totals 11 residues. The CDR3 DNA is TGTGCCAGTACAGCGAACTATGGCTACACCTTC. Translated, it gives CASTANYGYTF.

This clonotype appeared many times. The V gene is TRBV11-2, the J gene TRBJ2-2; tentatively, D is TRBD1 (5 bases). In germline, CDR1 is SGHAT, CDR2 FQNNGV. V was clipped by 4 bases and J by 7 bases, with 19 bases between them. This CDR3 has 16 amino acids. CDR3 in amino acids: CASSSRWAGLNGELFF. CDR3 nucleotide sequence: TGTGCCAGCAGCTCCCGCTGGGCAGGGCTCAACGGGGAGCTGTTTTTT.

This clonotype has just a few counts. Here the CDR3 DNA reads TGTGCCAGCAGTGACATCTATTACAATGAGCAGTTCTTC. Translating it yields CASSDIYYNEQFF. This chain links TRBV6-1 with TRBJ2-1; D uncertain. This CDR3 comprises 13 residues. V gave up 3 bases and J gave up 4 bases, with 7 bases separating them. Germline V gene sequence: CDR1 MNHNS, CDR2 SASEGT.

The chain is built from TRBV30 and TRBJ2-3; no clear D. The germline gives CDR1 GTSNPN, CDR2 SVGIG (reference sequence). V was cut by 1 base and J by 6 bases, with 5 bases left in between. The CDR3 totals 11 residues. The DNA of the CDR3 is TGTGCCTGGAGTGGGCGTGATACGCAGTATTTT. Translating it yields CAWSGRDTQYF.

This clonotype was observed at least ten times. This CDR3 is CASSPEDSGANVLTF. CDR3 DNA: TGTGCCAGCAGTCCTGAGGACTCTGGGGCCAACGTCCTGACTTTC. The rearrangement uses TRBV12-3 or TRBV12-4 and TRBJ2-6; D gene ambiguous. This CDR3 region has 15 residues. V dropped 5 bases and J dropped 0 bases, with 8 bases sitting between them.

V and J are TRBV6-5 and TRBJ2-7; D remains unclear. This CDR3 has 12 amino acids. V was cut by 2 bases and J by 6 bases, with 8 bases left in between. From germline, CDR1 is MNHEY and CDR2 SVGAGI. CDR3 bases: TGTGCCAGCAGTTACCCCACCAGCGAGCAGTACTTC. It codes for CASSYPTSEQYF.

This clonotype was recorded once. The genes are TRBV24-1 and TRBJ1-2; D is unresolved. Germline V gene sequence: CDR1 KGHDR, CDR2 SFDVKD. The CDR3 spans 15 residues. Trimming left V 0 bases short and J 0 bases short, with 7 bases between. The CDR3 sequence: CATSDLGSSNYGYTF. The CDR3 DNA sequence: TGTGCCACCAGTGATTTGGGCAGCTCTAACTATGGCTACACCTTC.

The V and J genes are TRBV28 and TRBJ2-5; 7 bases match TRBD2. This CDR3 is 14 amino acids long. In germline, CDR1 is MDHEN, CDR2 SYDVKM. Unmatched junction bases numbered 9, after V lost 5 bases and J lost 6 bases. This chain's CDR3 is CASSRLAPEQTQYF. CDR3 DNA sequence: TGTGCCAGCAGTCGACTAGCACCCGAGCAGACCCAGTACTTC.

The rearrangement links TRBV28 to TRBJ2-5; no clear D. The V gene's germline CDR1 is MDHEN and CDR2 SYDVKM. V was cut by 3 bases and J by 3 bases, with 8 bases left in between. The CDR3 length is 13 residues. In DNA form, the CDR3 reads TGTGCCAGCAGTTTCATCGCGGAAGAGACCCAGTACTTC. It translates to CASSFIAEETQYF.

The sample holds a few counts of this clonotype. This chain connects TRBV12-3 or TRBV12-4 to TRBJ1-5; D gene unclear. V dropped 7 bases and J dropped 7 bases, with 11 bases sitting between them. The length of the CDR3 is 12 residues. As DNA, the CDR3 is TGTGCCAGCAACCGCCCCGGGCAGCCCCAGCATTTT. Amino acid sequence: CASNRPGQPQHF.

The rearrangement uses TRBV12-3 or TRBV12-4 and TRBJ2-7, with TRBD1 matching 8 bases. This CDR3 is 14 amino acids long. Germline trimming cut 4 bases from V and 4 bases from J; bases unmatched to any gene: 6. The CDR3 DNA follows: TGTGCCAGCAGTTCTGGACAGGGACATTACGAGCAGTACTTC. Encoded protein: CASSSGQGHYEQYF.

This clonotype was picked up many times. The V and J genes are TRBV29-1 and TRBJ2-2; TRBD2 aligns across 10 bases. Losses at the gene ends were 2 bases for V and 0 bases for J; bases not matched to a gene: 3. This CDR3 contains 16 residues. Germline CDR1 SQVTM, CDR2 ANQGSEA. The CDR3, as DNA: TGCAGCGTTGAATCTAGCGGGGGCGCGAACACCGGGGAGCTGTTTTTT. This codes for CSVESSGGANTGELFF.

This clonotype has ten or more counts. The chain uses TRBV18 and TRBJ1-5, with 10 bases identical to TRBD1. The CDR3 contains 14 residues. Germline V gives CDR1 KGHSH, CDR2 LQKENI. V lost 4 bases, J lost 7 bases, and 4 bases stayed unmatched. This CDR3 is CASSHGTGVQPQHF. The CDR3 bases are TGTGCCAGCTCACACGGGACAGGGGTCCAGCCCCAGCATTTT.

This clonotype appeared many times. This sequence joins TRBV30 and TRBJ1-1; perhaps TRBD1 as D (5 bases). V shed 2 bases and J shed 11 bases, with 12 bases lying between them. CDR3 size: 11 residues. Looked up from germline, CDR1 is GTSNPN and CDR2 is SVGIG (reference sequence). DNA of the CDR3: TGTGCCTGGAGTTTTGGGGGACCGGCTTTCTTT. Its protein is CAWSFGGPAFF.

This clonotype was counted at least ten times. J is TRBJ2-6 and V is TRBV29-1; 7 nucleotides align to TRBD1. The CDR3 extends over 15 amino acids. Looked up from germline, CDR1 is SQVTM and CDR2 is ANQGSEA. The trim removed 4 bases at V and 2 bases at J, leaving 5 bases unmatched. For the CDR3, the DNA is TGCAGCGTTGGGGCTGACAGGGCTGGGGCCAACGTCCTGACTTTC. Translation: CSVGADRAGANVLTF.